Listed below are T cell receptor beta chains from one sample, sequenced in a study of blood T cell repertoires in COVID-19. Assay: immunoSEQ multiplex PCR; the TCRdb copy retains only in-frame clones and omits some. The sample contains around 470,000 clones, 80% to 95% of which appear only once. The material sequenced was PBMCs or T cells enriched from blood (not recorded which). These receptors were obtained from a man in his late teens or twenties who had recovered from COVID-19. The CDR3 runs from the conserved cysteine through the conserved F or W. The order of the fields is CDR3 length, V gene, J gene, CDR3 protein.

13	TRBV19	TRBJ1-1	CASRSRDNAEAFF
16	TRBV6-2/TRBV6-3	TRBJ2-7	CASTYTPGEKVYEQYF
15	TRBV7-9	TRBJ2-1	CASTPGGRGNNEQFF
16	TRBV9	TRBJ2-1	CASSGRTSGRGDEQFF
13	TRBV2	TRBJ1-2	CASNQGPSGGYTF
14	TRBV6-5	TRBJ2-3	CASIRTGLFDTQYF
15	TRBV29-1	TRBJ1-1	CSFLSTGTYGTEAFF
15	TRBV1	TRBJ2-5	CTSSRDRGLQETQYF
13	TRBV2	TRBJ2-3	CASSVLLTDTQYF
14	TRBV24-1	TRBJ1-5	CATSGTPSNQPQHF
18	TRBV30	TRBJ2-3	CAWTQWGGSGGPPDTQYF